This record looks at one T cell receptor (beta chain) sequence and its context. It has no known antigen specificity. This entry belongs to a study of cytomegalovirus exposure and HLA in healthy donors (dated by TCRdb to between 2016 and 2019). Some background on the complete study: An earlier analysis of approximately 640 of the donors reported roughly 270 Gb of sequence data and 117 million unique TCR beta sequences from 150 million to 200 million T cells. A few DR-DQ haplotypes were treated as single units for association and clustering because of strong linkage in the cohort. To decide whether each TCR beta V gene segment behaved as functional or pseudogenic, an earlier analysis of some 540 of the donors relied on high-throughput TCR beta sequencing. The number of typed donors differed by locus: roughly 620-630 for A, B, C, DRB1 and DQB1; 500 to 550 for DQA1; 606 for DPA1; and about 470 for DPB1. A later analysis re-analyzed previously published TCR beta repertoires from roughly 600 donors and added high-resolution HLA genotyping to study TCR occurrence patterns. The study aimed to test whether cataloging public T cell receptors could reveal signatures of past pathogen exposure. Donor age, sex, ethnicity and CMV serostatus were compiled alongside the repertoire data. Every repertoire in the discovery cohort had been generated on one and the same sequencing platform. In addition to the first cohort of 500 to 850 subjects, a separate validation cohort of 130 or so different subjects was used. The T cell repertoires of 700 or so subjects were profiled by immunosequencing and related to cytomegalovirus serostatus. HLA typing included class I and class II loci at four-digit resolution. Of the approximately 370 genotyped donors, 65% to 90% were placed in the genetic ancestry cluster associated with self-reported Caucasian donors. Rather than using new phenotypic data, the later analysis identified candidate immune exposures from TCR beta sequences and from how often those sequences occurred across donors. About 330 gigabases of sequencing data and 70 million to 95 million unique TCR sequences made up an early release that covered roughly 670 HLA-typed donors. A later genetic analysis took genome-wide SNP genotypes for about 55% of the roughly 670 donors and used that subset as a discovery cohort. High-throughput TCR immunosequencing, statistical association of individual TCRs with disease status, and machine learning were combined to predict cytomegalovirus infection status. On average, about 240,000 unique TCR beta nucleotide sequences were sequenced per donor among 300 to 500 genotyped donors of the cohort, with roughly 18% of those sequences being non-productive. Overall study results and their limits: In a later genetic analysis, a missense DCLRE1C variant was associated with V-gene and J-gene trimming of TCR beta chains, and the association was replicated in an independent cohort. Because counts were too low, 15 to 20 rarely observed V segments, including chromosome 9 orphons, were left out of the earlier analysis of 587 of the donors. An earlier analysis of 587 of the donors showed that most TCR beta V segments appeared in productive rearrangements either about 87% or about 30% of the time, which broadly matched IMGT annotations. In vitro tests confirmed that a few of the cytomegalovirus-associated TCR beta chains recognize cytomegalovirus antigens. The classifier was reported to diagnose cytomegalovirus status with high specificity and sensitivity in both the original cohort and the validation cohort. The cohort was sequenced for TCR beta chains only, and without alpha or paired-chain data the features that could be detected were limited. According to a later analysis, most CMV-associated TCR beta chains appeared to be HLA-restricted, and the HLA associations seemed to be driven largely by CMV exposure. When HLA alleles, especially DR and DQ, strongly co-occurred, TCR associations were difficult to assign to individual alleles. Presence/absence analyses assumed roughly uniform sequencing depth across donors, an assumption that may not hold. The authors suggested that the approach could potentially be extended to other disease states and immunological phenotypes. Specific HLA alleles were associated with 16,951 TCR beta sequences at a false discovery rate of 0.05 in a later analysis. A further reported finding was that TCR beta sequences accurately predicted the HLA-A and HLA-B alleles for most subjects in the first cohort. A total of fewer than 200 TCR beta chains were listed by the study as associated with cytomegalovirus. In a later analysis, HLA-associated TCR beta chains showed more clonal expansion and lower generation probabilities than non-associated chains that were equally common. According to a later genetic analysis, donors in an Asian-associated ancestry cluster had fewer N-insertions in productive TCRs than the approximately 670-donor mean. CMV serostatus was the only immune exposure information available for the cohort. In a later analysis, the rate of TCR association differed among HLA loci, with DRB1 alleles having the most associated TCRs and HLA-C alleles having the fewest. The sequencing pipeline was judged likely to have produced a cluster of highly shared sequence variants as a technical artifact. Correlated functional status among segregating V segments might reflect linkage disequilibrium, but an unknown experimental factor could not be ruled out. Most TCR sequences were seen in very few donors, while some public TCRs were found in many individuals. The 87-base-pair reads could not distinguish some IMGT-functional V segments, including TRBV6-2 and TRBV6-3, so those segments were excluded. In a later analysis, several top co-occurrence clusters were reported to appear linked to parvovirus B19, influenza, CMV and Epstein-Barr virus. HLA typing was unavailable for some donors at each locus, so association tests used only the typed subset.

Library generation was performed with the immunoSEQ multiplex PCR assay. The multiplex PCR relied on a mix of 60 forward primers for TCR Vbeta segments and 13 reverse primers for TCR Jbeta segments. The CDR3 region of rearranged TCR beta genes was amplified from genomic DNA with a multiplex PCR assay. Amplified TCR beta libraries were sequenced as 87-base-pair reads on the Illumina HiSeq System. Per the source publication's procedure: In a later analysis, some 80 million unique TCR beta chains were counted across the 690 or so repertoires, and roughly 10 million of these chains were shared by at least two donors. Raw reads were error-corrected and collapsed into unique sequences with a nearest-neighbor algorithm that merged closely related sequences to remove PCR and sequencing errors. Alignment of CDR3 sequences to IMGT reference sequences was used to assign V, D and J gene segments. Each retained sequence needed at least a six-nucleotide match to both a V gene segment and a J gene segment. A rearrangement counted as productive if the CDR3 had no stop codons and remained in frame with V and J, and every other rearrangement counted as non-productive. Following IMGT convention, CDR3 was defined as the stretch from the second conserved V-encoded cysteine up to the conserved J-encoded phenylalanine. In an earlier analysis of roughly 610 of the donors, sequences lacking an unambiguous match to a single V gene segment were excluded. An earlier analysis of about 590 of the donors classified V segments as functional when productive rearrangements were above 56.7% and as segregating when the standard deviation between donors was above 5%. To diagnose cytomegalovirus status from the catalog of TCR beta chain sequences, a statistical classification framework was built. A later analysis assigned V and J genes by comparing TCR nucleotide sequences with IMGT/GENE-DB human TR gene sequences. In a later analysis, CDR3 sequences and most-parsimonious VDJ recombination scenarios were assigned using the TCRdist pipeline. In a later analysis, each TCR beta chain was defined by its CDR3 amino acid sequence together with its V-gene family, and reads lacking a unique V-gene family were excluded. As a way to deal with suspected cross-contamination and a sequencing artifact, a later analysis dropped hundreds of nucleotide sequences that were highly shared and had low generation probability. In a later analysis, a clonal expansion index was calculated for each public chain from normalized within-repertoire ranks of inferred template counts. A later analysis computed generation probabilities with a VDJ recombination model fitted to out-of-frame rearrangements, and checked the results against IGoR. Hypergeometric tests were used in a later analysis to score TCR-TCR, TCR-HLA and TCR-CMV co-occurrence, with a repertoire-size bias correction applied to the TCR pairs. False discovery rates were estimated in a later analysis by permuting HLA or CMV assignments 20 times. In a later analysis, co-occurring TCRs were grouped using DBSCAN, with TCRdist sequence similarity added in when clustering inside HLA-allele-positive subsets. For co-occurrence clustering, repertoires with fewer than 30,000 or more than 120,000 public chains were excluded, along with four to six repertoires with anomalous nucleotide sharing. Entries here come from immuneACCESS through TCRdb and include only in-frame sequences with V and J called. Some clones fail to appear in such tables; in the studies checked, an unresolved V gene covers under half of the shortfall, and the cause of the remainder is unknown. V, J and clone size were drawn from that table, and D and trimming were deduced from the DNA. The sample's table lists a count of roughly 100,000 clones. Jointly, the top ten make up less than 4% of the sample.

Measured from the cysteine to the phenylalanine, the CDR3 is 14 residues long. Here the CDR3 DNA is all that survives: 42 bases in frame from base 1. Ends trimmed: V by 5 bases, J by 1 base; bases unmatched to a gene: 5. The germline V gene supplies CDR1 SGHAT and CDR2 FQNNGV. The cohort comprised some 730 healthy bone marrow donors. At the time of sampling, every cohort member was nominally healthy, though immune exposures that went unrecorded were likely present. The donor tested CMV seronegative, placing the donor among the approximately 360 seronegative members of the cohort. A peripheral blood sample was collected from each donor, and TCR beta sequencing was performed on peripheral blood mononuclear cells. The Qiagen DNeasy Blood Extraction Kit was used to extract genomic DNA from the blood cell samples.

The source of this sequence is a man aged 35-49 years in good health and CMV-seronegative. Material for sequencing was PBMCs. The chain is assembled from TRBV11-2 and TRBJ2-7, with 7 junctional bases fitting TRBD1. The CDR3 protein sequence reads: CASSPTGPSYEQYF. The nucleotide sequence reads TGTGCCAGCAGCCCGACAGGGCCGTCCTACGAGCAGTACTTC.